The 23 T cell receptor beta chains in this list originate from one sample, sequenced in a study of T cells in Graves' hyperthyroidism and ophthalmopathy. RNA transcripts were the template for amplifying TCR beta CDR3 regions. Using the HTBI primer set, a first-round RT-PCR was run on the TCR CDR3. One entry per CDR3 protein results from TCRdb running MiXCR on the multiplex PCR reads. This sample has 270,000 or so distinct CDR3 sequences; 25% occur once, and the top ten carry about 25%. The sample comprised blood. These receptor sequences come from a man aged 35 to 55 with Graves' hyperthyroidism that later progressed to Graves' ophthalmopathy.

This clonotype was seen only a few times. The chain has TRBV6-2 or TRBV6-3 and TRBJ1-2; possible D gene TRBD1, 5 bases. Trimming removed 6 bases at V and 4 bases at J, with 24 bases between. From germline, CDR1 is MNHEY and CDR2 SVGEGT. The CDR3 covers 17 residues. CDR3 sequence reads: CASSQQGVLSLSYGYTF. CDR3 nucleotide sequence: TGTGCCAGCAGCCAGCAGGGAGTTCTCTCTTTGTCCTATGGCTACACCTTC.

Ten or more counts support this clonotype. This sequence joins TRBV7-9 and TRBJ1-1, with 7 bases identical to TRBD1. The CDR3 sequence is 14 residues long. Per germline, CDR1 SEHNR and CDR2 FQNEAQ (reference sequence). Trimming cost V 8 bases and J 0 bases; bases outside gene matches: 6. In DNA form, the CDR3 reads TGTGCCAGCCAGGGGGGCGGCCTGAACACTGAAGCTTTCTTT. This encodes CASQGGGLNTEAFF.

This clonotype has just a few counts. The CDR3 region has the DNA TGTGCCAGCGCACCGAACAGGGTCTACGAGCAGTACTTC. Translation: CASAPNRVYEQYF. The chain uses TRBV6-1 and TRBJ2-7; tentatively, D is TRBD1 (6 bases). Germline V gene data show CDR1 as MNHNS and CDR2 as SASEGT. This CDR3 spans 13 amino acids. V shed 8 bases and J shed 3 bases, with 14 bases lying between them.

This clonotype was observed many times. The CDR3 nucleotides read TGCAGCGTTGACTCACCCTTCGGGGCCAACGTCCTGACTTTC. Encoded protein: CSVDSPFGANVLTF. This chain connects TRBV29-1 to TRBJ2-6; no clear D. V was shortened by 3 bases and J by 4 bases, with 10 bases between the two germline ends. This CDR3 comprises 14 residues. From germline, CDR1 is SQVTM and CDR2 ANQGSEA.

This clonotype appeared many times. CDR3 coding DNA: TGTGCCAGCAGGGGTATGGCGGGAGGATCTACTGAAGCTTTCTTT. It specifies CASRGMAGGSTEAFF. The chain has TRBV12-3 or TRBV12-4 and TRBJ1-1; D gene unclear. CDR3 length equals 15 residues. V lost 6 bases and J lost 5, with 19 bases in between.

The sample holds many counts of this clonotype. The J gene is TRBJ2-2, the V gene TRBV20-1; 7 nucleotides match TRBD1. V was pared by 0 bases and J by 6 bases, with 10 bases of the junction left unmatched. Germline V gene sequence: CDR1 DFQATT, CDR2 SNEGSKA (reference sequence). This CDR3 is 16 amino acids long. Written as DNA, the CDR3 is TGCAGTGCTAGAGACCTTGACAGGGAGAATGCCGGGGAGCTGTTTTTT. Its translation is CSARDLDRENAGELFF.

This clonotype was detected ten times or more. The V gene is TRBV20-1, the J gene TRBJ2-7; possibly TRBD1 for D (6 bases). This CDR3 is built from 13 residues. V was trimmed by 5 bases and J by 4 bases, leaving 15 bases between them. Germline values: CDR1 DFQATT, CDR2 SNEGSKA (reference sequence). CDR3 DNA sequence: TGCAGTGCTCGACAGGAAGGTCGGTACGAGCAGTACTTC. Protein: CSARQEGRYEQYF.

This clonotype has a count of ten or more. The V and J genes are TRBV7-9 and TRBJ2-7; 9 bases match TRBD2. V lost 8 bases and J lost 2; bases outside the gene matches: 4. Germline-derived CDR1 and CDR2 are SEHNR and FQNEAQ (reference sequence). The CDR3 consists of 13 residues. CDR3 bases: TGTGCCAGCGAGGGACTAGCCGCCTACGAGCAGTACTTC. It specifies CASEGLAAYEQYF.

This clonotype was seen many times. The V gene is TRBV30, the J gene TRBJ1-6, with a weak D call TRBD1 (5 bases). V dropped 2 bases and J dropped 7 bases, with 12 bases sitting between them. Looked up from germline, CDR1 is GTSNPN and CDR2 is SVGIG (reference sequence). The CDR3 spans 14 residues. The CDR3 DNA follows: TGTGCCTGGAGTCCAGGGTCCTTCAATTCACCCCTCCACTTT. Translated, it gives CAWSPGSFNSPLHF.

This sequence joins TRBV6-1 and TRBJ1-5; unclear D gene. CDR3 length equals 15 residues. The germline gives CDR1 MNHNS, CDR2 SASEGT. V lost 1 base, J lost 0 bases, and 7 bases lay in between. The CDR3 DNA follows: TGTGCCAGCAGTGAAGACGGTTATAGCAATCAGCCCCAGCATTTT. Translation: CASSEDGYSNQPQHF.

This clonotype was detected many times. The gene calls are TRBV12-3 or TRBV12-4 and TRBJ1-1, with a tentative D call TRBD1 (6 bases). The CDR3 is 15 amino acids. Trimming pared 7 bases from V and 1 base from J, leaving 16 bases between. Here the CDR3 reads CASTRGGRRNTEAFF. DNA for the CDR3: TGTGCCAGCACCCGGGGGGGCCGGAGGAACACTGAAGCTTTCTTT.

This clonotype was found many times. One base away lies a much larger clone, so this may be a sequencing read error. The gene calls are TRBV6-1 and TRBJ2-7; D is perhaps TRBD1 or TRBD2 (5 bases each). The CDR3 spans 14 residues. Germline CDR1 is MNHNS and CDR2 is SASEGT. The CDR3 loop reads CATRDRGLYYERYF. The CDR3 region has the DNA TGTGCCACCAGAGACAGAGGGCTTTACTACGAGCGGTACTTC.

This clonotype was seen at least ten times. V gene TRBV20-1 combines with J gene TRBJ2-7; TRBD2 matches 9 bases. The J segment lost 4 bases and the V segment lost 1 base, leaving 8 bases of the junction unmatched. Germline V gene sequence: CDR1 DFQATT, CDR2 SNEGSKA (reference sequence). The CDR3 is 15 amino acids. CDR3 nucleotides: TGCAGTGCTAGAGCCCCGGGACTAGCTTCATACGAGCAGTACTTC. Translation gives CSARAPGLASYEQYF.

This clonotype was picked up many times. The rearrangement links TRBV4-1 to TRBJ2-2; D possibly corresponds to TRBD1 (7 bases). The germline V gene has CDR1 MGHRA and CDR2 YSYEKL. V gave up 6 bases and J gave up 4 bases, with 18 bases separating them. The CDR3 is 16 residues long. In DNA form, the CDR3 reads TGCGCCAGCAGTCCGTGGGGGGCAGGGGGCACCGGGGAGCTGTTTTTT. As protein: CASSPWGAGGTGELFF.

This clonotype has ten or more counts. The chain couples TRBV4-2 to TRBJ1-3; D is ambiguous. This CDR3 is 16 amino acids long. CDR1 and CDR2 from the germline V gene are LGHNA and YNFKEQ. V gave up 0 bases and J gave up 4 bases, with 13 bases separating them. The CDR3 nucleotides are TGTGCCAGCAGCCAAGAGAGGGTTGCGTCAGGAAACACCATATATTTT. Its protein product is CASSQERVASGNTIYF.

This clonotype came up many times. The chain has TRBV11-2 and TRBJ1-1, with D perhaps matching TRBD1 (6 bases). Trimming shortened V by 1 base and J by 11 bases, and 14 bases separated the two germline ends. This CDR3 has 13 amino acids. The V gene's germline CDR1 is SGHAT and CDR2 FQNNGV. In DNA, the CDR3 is TGTGCCAGCAGCTTAGGGGGGACATTGGCTGCTTTCTTT. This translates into CASSLGGTLAAFF.

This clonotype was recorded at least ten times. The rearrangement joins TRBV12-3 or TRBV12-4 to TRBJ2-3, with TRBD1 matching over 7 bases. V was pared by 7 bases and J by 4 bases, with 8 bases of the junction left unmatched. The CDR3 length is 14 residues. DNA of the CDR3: TGTGCCAGCATCGAACAGGGGTGGGCAGATACGCAGTATTTT. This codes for CASIEQGWADTQYF.

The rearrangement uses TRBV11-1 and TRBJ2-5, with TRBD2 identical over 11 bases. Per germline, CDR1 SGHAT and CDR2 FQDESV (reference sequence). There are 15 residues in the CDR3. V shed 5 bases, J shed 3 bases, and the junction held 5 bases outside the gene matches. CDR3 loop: CASSPGTSGKETQYF. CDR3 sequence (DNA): TGTGCCAGCAGCCCTGGGACTAGCGGTAAAGAGACCCAGTACTTC. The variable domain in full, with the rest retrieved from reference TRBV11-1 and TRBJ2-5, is EAEVAQSPRYKITEKSQAVAFWCDPISGHATLYWYRQILGQGPELLVQFQDESVVDDSQLPKDRFSAERLKGVDSTLKIQPAELGDSAMYLCASSPGTSGKETQYFGPGTRLLVL.

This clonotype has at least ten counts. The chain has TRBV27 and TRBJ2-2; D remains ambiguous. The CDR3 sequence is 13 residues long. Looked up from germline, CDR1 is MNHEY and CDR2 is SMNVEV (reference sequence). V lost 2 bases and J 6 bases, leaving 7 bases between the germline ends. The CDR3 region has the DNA TGTGCCAGCAGTTTAGGAAGGTCCGGGGAGCTGTTTTTT. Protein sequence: CASSLGRSGELFF.

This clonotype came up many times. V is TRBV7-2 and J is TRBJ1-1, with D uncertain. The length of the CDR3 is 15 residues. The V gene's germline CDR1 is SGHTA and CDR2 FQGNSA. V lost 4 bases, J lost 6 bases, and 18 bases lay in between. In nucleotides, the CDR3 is TGTGCCAGCAGCTCAGCGACATTAGGTGTCTCTGAAGCTTTCTTT. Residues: CASSSATLGVSEAFF.

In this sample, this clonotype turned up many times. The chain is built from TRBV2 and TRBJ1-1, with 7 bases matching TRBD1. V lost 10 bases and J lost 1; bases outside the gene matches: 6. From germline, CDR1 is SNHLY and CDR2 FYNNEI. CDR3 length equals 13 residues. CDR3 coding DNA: TGTGCCACCACGCAGGGGGAGAACACTGAAGCTTTCTTT. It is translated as CATTQGENTEAFF.

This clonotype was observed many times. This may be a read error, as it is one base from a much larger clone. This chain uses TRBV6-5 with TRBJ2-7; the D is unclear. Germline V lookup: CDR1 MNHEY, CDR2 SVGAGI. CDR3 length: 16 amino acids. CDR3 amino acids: CASSYSLDRFSYGQYF. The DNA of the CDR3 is TGTGCCAGCAGTTACTCTTTAGATCGCTTTTCCTACGGGCAGTACTTC.

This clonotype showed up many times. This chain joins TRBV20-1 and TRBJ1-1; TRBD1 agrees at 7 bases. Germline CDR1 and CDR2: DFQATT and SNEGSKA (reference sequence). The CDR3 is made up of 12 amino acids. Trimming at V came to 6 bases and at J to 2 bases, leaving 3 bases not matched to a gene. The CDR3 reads CSARQGNTEAFF. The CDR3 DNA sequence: TGCAGTGCCCGACAGGGTAACACTGAAGCTTTCTTT.